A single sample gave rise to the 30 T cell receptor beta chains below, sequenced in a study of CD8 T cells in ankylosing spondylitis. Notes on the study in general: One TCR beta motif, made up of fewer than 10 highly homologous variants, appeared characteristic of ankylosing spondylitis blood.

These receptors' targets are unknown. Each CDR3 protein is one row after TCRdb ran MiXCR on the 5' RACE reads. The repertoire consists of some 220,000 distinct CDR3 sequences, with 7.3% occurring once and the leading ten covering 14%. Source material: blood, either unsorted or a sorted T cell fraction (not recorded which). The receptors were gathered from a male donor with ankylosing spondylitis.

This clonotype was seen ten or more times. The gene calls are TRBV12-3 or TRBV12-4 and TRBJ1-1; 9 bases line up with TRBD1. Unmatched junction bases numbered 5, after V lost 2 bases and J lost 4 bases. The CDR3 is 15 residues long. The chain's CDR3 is CASSLTGGTSTEAFF. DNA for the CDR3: TGTGCCAGCAGTTTAACAGGGGGCACTTCCACTGAAGCTTTCTTT.

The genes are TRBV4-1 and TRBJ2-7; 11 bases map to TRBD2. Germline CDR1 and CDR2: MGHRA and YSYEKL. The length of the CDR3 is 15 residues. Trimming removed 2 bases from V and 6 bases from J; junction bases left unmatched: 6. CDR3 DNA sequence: TGCGCCAGCAGCCAATTCACTAGCGGGAGTCGCGAGCAGTACTTC. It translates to CASSQFTSGSREQYF.

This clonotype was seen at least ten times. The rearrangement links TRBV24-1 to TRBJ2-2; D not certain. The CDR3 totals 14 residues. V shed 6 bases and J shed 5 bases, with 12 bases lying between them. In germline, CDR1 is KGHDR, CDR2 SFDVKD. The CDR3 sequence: CATSPLLGTGELFF. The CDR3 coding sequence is TGTGCCACCAGTCCCCTTCTCGGAACCGGGGAGCTGTTTTTT.

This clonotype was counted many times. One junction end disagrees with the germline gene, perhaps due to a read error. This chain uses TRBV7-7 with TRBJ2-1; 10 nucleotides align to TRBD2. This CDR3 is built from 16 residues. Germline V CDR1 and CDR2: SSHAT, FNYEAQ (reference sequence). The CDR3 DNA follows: TGTGCTAGCAGCTTAGTTATAGCGGGAGGTTACAATGAGCAGTTCTTC. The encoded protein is CASSLVIAGGYNEQFF.

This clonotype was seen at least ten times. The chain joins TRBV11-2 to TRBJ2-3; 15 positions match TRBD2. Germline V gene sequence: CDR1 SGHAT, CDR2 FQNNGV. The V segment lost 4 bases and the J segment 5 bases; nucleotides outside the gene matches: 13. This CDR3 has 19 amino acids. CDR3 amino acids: CASSWLDWTSGGAGDTQYF. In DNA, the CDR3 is TGTGCCAGCAGCTGGCTGGACTGGACTAGCGGGGGGGCAGGAGATACGCAGTATTTT.

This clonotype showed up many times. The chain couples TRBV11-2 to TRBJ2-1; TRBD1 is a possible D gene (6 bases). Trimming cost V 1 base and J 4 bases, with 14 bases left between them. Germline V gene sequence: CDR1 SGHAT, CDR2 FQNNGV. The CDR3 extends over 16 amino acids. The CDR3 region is CASSLGGSGVYNEQFF. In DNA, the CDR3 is TGTGCCAGCAGCTTAGGTGGGTCAGGGGTGTACAATGAGCAGTTCTTC.

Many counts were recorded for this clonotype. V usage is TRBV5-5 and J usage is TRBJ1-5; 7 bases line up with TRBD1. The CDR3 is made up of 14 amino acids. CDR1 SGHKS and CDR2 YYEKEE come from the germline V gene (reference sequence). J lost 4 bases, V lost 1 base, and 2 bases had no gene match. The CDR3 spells CASSLRDRNQPQHF. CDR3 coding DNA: TGTGCCAGCAGCTTGCGGGACAGAAATCAGCCCCAGCATTTT.

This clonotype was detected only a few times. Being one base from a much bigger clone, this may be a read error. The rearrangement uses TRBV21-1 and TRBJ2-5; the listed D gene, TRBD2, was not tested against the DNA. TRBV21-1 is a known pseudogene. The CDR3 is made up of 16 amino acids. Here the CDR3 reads CASSKVETSGKETQYF. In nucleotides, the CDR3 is TGTGCCAGCAGCAAAGTCGAGACTAGCGGCAAAGAGACCCAGTACTTC.

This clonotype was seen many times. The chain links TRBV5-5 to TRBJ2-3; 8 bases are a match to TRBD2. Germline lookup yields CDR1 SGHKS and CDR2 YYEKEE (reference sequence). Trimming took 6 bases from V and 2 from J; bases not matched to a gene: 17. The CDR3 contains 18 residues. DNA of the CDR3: TGTGCCAGCACCAAACGACAGTCGGGAGGGCTCTTCACAGATACGCAGTATTTT. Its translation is CASTKRQSGGLFTDTQYF.

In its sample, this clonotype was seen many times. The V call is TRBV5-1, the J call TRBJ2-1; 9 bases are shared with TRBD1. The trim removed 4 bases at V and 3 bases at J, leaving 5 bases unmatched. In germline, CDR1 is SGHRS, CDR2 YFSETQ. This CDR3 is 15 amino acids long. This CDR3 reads CASSVTGGLYNEQFF. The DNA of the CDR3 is TGCGCCAGCAGCGTTACAGGGGGCCTCTACAATGAGCAGTTCTTC.

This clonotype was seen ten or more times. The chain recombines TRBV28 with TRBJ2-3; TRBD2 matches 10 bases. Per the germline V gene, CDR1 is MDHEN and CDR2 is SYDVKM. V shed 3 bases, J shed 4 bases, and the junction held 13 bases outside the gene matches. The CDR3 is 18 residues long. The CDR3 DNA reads TGTGCCAGCAGTTTTTTGATAGCGGGAGGAGAAAGTCCAGATACGCAGTATTTT. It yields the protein CASSFLIAGGESPDTQYF.

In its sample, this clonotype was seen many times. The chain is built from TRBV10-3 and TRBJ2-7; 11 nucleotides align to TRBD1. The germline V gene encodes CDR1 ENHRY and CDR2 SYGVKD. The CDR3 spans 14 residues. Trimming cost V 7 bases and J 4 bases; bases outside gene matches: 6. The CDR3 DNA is TGTGCCATCAATACCGGGACAGGGGGTTACGAGCAGTACTTC. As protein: CAINTGTGGYEQYF.

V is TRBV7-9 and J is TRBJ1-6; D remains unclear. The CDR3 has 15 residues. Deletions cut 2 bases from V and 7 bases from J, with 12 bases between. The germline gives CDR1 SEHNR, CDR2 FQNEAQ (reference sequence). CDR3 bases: TGTGCCAGCAGCTTATCGGCTAGTGCGAATTCACCCCTCCACTTT. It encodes CASSLSASANSPLHF.

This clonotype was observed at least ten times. The CDR3 DNA sequence: TGTGCCACTGTACAGGGGCTCTATGGCTACACCTTC. Its protein product is CATVQGLYGYTF. The chain has TRBV28 and TRBJ1-2, with TRBD1 matching over 7 bases. V lost 10 bases and J lost 4; bases outside the gene matches: 6. There are 12 residues in the CDR3. The germline V gene encodes CDR1 MDHEN and CDR2 SYDVKM.

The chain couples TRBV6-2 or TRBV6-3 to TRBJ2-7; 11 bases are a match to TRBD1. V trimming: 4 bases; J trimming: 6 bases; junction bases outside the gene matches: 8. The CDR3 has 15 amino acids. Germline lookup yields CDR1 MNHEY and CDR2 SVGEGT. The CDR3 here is CASSFTGQGEVEQYF. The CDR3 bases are TGTGCCAGCAGTTTCACGGGACAGGGGGAGGTCGAGCAGTACTTC.

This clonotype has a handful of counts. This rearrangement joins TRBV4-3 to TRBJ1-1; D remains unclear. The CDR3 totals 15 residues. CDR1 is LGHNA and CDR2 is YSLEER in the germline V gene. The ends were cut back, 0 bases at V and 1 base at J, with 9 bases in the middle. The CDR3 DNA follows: TGCGCCAGCAGCCAAGATCGATACGGGAACACTGAAGCTTTCTTT. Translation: CASSQDRYGNTEAFF.

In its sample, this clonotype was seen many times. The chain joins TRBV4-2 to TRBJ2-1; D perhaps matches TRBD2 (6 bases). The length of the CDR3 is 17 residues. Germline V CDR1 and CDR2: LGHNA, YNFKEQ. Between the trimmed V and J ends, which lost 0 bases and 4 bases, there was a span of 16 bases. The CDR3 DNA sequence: TGTGCCAGCAGCCAAGATTCGAGACTAGACCTATACAATGAGCAGTTCTTC. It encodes CASSQDSRLDLYNEQFF.

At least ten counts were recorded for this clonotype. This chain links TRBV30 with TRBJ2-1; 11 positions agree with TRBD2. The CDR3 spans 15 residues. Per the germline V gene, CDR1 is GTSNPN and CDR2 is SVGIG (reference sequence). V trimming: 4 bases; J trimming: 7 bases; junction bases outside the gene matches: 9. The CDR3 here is CAWTTLAGGPNEQFF. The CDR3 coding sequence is TGTGCCTGGACCACTTTAGCGGGAGGGCCGAATGAGCAGTTCTTC.

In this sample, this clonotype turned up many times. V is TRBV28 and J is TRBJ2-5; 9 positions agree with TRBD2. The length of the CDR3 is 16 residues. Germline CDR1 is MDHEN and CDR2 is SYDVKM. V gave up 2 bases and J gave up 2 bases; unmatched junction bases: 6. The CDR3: CASSLIVTSGQETQYF. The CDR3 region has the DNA TGTGCCAGCAGTTTAATCGTGACTAGCGGACAAGAGACCCAGTACTTC.

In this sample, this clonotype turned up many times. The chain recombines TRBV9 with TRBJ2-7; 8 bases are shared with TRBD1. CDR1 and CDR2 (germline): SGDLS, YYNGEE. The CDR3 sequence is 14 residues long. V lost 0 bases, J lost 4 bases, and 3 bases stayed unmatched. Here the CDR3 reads CASSVDRQGYEQYF. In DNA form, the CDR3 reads TGTGCCAGCAGCGTAGATAGACAGGGGTACGAGCAGTACTTC.

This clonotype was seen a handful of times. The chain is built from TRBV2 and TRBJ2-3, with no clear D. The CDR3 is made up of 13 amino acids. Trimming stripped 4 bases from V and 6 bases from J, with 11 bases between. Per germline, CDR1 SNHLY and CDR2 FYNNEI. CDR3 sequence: CASSVAWTDTQYF. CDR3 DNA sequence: TGTGCCAGCAGTGTCGCTTGGACCGATACGCAGTATTTT.

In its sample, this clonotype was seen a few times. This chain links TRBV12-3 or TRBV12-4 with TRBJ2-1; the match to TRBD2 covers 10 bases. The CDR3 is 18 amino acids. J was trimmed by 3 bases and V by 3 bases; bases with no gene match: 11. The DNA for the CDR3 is TGTGCCAGCAGTTTTTGGGGTTCTAGCGGGAGTTTCTACAATGAGCAGTTCTTC. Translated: CASSFWGSSGSFYNEQFF.

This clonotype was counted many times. DNA for the CDR3: TGTGCCAGCAGCTTGGCGAGGTCTGGAAACACCATATATTTT. Protein: CASSLARSGNTIYF. The gene calls are TRBV5-5 and TRBJ1-3; no clear D gene. Germline V gene sequence: CDR1 SGHKS, CDR2 YYEKEE (reference sequence). The CDR3 has 14 residues. The V gene lost 0 bases and the J gene lost 1 base, with 5 bases spanning the gap.

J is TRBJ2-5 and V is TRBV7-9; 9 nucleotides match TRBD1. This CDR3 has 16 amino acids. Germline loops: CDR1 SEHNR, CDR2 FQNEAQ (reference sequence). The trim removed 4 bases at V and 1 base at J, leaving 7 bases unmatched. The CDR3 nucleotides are TGTGCCAGCAGCTCAACGAACAGGGGGCCCCAAGAGACCCAGTACTTC. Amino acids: CASSSTNRGPQETQYF.

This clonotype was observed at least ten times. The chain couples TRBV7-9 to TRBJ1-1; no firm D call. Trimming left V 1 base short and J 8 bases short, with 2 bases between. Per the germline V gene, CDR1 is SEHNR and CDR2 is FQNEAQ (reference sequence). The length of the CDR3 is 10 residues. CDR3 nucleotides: TGTGCCAGCAGCTTAGTGGAAGCTTTCTTT. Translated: CASSLVEAFF. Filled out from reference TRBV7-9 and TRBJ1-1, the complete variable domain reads DTGVSQNPRHKITKRGQNVTFRCDPISEHNRLYWYRQTLGQGPEFLTYFQNEAQLEKSRLLSDRFSAERPKGSFSTLEIQRTEQGDSAMYLCASSLVEAFFGQGTRLTVV.

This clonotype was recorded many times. The CDR3 reads CASSRGLHPEAFF. The CDR3 nucleotides read TGTGCCAGCAGCCGGGGACTGCACCCTGAAGCTTTCTTT. The J gene is TRBJ1-1, the V gene TRBV4-2; tentative D call: TRBD1 (5 bases). The CDR3 loop spans 13 amino acids. V lost 4 bases and J lost 6, with 12 bases in between. Germline V lookup: CDR1 LGHNA, CDR2 YNFKEQ.

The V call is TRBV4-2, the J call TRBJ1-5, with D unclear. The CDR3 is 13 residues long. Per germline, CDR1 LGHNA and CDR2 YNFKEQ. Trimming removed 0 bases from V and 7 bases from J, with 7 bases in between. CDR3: CASSQENGQPQHF. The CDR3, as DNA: TGTGCCAGCAGCCAAGAGAACGGCCAGCCCCAGCATTTT.

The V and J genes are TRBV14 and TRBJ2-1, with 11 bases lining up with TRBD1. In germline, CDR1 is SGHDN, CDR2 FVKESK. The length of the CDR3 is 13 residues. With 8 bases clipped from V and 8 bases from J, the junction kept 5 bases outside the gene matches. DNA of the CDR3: TGTGCCAGCCGGGACAGGGGGATCGATGAGCAGTTCTTC. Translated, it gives CASRDRGIDEQFF.

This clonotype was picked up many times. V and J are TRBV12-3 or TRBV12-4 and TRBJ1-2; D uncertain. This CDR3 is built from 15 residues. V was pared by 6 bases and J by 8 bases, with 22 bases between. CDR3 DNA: TGTGCCAGCAGCTCCCGGACTGGGGAAGGAGGGGGCTACACCTTC. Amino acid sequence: CASSSRTGEGGGYTF.

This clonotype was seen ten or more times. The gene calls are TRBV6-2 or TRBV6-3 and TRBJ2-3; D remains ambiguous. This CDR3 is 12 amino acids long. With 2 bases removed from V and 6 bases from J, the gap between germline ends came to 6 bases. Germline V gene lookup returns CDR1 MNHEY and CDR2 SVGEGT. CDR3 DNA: TGTGCCAGCAGTTACGCATCGGATACGCAGTATTTT. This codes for CASSYASDTQYF.